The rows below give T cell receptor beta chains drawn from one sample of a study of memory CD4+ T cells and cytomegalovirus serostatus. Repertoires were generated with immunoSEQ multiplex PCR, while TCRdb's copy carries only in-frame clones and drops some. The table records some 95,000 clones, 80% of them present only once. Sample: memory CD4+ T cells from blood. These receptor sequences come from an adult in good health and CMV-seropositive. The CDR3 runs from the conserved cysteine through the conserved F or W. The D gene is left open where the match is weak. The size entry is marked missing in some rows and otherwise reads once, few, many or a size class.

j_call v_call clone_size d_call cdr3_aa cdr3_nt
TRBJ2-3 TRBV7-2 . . CASSRITDTQYF TGTGCCAGCAGCAGGATCACAGATACGCAGTATTTT
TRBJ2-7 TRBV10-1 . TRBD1 CASSHDRENEQYF TGCGCCAGCAGTCATGACAGGGAAAACGAGCAGTACTTC
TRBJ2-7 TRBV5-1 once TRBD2 CASSLVTSGTHEQYF TGCGCCAGCAGCTTGGTAACTAGCGGGACCCACGAGCAGTACTTC
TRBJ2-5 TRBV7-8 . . CASSQMGRQETQYF TGTGCCAGCAGCCAAATGGGGAGACAAGAGACCCAGTACTTC
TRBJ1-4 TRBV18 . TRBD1 CASSPYGTEPFLSNEKLFF TGTGCCAGCTCACCATACGGGACAGAACCCTTTCTAAGTAATGAAAAACTGTTTTTT
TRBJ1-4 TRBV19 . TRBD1 CASSRQGARWDEKLFF TGTGCCAGTAGTCGACAGGGGGCGAGATGGGACGAAAAACTGTTTTTT
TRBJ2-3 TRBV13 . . CASSPSSGSTDTQYF TGTGCCAGCAGCCCGAGTAGCGGAAGCACAGATACGCAGTATTTT
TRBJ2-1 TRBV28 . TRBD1 CASSGIQGADNEQFF TGTGCCAGCAGCGGGATACAGGGGGCGGACAATGAGCAGTTCTTC
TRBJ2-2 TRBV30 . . CAWSWGYSGELFF TGTGCCTGGAGTTGGGGATATTCCGGGGAGCTGTTTTTT
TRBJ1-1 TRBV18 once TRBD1 CASSPPRTGVMNTEAFF TGTGCCAGCTCACCACCACGGACAGGGGTAATGAACACTGAAGCTTTCTTT
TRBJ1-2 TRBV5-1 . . CASSLGSTLYGYTF TGCGCCAGCAGCTTGGGTTCTACTCTGTATGGCTACACCTTC
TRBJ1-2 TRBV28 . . CASKRRGADYGYTF TGTGCCAGCAAACGCCGGGGGGCTGACTATGGCTACACCTTC
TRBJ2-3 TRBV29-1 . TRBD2 CSPRGLGADTQYF TGCAGCCCCCGTGGACTAGGGGCAGATACGCAGTATTTT
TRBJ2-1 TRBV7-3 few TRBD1 CASTLGQGLNNEQFF TGTGCCAGCACCCTCGGACAGGGATTAAACAATGAGCAGTTCTTC
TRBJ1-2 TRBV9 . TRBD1 CASSLTGGNNGYTF TGTGCCAGCAGCTTGACAGGGGGAAACAATGGCTACACCTTC
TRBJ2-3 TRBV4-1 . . CASSPKYGTDTQYF TGCGCCAGCAGCCCAAAATACGGCACAGATACGCAGTATTTT
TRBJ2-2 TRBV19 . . CASSIDPTPGGELFF TGTGCCAGTAGTATAGATCCCACGCCCGGCGGGGAGCTGTTTTTT
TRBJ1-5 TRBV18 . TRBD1 CASSRDRVGQPQHF TGTGCCAGCTCTCGCGACAGGGTCGGGCAGCCCCAGCATTTT
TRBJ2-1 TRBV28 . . CASSPLDVEGNEQFF TGTGCCAGCAGTCCCCTGGATGTTGAGGGCAATGAGCAGTTCTTC
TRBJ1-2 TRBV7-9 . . CASSLAKGGDYGYTF TGTGCCAGCAGCTTAGCTAAAGGGGGGGACTATGGCTACACCTTC
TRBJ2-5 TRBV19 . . CASSAFAHQETQYF TGTGCCAGTAGTGCCTTTGCCCACCAAGAGACCCAGTACTTC
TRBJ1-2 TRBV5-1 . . CASSLIGGEAYGYTF TGCGCCAGCAGCTTGATTGGGGGCGAGGCCTATGGCTACACCTTC
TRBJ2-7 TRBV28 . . CASKEFSDRPFYEQYF TGTGCCAGCAAGGAGTTTTCGGACAGACCCTTCTACGAGCAGTACTTC
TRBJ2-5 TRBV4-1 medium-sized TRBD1 CASSPEGQGRETQYF TGCGCCAGCAGCCCAGAGGGACAGGGCCGAGAGACCCAGTACTTC
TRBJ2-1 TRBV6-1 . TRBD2 CASPGTSGSYEQFF TGTGCCAGCCCCGGGACTAGCGGGAGCTATGAGCAGTTCTTC
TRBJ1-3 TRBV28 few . CASSGMFSGNTIYF TGTGCCAGCTCGGGGATGTTCTCTGGAAACACCATATATTTT
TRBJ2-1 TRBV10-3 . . CAISAEVEQFF TGTGCCATCAGTGCAGAGGTTGAGCAGTTCTTC
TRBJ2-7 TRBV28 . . CASSPAPSSYEQYF TGTGCCAGCAGCCCAGCTCCTAGCTCCTACGAGCAGTACTTC
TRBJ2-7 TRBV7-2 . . CASSPLSGVALEQYF TGTGCCAGCAGCCCTTTGTCGGGTGTCGCCCTTGAGCAGTACTTC
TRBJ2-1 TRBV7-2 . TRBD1 CASSQYRGLGYNEQFF TGTGCCAGCAGCCAATACAGGGGGCTTGGCTACAATGAGCAGTTCTTC
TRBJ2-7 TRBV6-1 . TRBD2 CASSEGLAGAYEQYF TGTGCCAGCAGTGAAGGACTAGCGGGGGCCTACGAGCAGTACTTC
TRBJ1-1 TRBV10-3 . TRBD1 CAISNQGAMNTEAFF TGTGCCATCAGCAACCAGGGGGCCATGAACACTGAAGCTTTCTTT
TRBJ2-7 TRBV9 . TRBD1 CASSVAPGQGKDEQYF TGTGCCAGCAGCGTAGCCCCGGGACAGGGGAAGGACGAGCAGTACTTC
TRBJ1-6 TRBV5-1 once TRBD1 CASSSGTESSPLHF TGCGCCAGCAGCTCCGGGACAGAGAGTTCACCCCTCCACTTT
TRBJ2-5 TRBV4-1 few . CASSSARGSGETQYF TGCGCCAGCAGCTCAGCTCGGGGGTCTGGAGAGACCCAGTACTTC
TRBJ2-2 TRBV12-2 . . CASRPSRGTITGELFF TGTGCAAGTCGCCCGTCGAGGGGAACGATCACCGGGGAGCTGTTTTTT
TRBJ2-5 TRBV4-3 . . CASSQGGGPGTQYF TGCGCCAGCAGCCAAGGCGGAGGACCAGGGACCCAGTACTTC
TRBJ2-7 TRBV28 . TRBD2 CASSLYGRGFEQYF TGTGCCAGCAGTTTATACGGGAGGGGGTTCGAGCAGTACTTC
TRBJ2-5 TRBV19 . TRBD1 CASSTTGGYPETQYF TGTGCCAGTAGTACCACAGGGGGCTACCCAGAGACCCAGTACTTC
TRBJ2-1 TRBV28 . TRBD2 CASRTLAGGGYNEQFF TGTGCCAGCAGAACCTTAGCGGGAGGGGGGTACAATGAGCAGTTCTTC
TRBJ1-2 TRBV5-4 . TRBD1 CASSFNWDRESGTF TGTGCCAGCAGCTTTAACTGGGACAGGGAGTCAGGCACCTTC
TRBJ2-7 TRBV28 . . CASSLLDKQYF TGTGCCAGCAGTTTGCTAGATAAGCAGTACTTC
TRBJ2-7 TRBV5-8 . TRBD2 CASSFPGLVSRYEQYF TGTGCCAGCAGCTTTCCGGGACTAGTAAGTCGCTACGAGCAGTACTTC
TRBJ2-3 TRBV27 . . CASSLTSSADTQYF TGTGCCAGCAGTTTAACTAGCAGCGCAGATACGCAGTATTTT
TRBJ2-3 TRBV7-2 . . CASTISSGTDTQYF TGTGCCAGCACGATTAGCAGCGGCACAGATACGCAGTATTTT